This TCR beta chain was sequenced during a study of cytomegalovirus exposure and HLA in healthy donors. CDR1 is MNHEY, CDR2 SMNVEV, per germline (reference sequence). The CDR3 runs 16 residues. The V and J ends lost 2 bases and 8 bases, in that order; junction bases with no gene match: 9. Using immunoSEQ multiplex PCR, the repertoire was profiled, and TCRdb retains in-frame clones only, with some absent. The data contain approximately 170,000 clones, roughly 89% of them singletons. General study results and limits: A few of the chains that were CMV-associated were confirmed in vitro to be specific for CMV antigens. Reportedly, diagnosis of cytomegalovirus status by the classifier showed high specificity and sensitivity.

Notes on this clone: Its antigen is not identified.

V usage is TRBV27 and J usage is TRBJ1-4; 9 positions match TRBD1. Sequencing was carried out using PBMCs. The sequence was collected from a woman under 30 in good health and CMV-seropositive. The CDR3 nucleotides are TGTGCCAGCAGTTTACTTGGTGGACAGGGGCCAGAAAAACTGTTTTTT. Protein sequence: CASSLLGGQGPEKLFF.